This T cell receptor beta chain was obtained from a study of blood T cell repertoires in COVID-19 (dated by TCRdb to the early 2020s). Regarding the complete study: Samples from collaborators originated in the United States, Italy and Spain and spanned both the acute and convalescent phases of COVID-19. The prospective study material was composed of cDNA or gDNA derived from T cells, B-cell-depleted T cells, or PBMCs. The dataset comprised deeply sampled blood TCRbeta repertoires from subjects exposed to, actively infected with, or recovered from COVID-19. A freely available public database, intended as a resource for researchers studying the immune response to SARS-CoV-2, is where the repertoires were released. The samples were drawn from the first 160 participants of the ongoing ImmuneRACE study and from about 1,200 subjects provided by 6 global collaborators. A de-identified subject ID, COVID-19 status, age in years and sex were almost always included in the sample metadata. Where available, HLA class I and class II types were taken from metadata supplied by the sample provider and were not determined by assay-based typing.

A word on this clone: This receptor's antigen is unknown. It has no much larger one-base neighbor in the sample; base qualities were not kept.

TCRbeta CDR3 regions were amplified from genomic DNA using the immunoSEQ Assay, a bias-controlled multiplex PCR. Concerning the study's data processing: Within the assay, amplification of reference gene primers was used to estimate how many nucleated cells each sample contained. To quantify the absolute abundance of each unique TCRbeta CDR3 rearrangement, sequence reads were collapsed and filtered. For each sample, productive Simpson clonality was calculated by taking the square root of Simpson's diversity index across productive rearrangements. TCRdb took this table from immuneACCESS and kept in-frame rearrangements with V and J called. Such tables lack part of the clones; where checked against another copy, unresolved V genes explain under half of the gap, and the rest is unexplained. For V, J and clone size, that table is used; D and trimming come from the DNA. Here the sample has around 140,000 clones; about 87% occur a single time. Together, the top ten hold 0.75% to 0.95% of the sample.

Paper-wide results and their limitations: How much clinical and demographic metadata was included differed by source and by participant, and the metadata was provided uncurated.

Whole blood was collected in K2EDTA tubes by collaborating institutions according to the institutions' own protocols. For TCRbeta analysis, collaborators shipped samples as frozen whole blood, isolated PBMCs, or DNA extracted from either of those sample types. The CDR3 contains 14 residues, cysteine and phenylalanine counted. Left in the record is the CDR3 DNA by itself, 42 bases read in frame from the first base. CDR1 and CDR2 were assigned from the germline V gene (reference sequence) as PRHDT and FYEKMQ. Ends trimmed: V by 8 bases, J by 4 bases; bases unmatched to a gene: 8. The material sequenced was peripheral blood. The V and J segments used are TRBV13 and TRBJ2-3; TRBD1 aligns with 8 central bases. The origin of this receptor is a woman between 50 and 59 years old with acute or convalescent COVID-19. The CDR3 sequence is CASLDRVPADTQYF. The bases read TGTGCCAGCTTGGACAGGGTCCCGGCAGATACGCAGTATTTT.